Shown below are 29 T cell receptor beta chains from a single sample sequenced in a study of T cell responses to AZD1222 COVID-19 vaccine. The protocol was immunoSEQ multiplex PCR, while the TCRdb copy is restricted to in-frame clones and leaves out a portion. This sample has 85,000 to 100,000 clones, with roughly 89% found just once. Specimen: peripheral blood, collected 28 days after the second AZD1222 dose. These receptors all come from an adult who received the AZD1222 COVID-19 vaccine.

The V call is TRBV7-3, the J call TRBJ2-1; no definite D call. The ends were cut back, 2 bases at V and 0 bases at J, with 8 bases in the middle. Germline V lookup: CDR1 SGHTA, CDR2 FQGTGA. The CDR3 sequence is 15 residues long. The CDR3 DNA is TGTGCCAGCAGCTTATGGGCAAGCTCCTACAATGAGCAGTTCTTC. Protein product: CASSLWASSYNEQFF.

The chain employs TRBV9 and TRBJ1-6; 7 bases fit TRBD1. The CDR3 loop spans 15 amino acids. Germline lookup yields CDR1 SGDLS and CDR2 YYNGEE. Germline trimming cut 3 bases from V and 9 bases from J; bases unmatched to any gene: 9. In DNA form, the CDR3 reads TGTGCCAGCAGCGCCGAGGGGGCGCGAATTTCACCCCTCCACTTT. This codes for CASSAEGARISPLHF.

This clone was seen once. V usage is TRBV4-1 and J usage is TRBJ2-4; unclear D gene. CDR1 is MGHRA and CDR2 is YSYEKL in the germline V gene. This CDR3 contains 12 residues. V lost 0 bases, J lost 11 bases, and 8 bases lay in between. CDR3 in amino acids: CASSQDRAVQYF. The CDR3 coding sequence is TGCGCCAGCAGCCAAGATAGGGCGGTTCAGTACTTC.

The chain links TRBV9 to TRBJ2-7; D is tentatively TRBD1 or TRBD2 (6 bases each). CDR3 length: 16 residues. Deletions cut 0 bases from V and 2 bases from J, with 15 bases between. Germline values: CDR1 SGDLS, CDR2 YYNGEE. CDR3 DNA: TGTGCCAGCAGCGTAGGGGGGGCGCAAGGAGCCTACGAGCAGTACTTC. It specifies CASSVGGAQGAYEQYF. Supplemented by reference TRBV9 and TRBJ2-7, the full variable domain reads DSGVTQTPKHLITATGQRVTLRCSPRSGDLSVYWYQQSLDQGLQFLIQYYNGEERAKGNILERFSAQQFPDLHSELNLSSLELGDSALYFCASSVGGAQGAYEQYFGPGTRLTVT.

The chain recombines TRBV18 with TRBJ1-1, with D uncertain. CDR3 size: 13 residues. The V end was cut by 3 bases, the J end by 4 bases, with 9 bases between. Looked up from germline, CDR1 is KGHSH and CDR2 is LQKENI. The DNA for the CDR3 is TGTGCCAGCTCACCCCCGGCAAGCACTGAAGCTTTCTTT. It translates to CASSPPASTEAFF.

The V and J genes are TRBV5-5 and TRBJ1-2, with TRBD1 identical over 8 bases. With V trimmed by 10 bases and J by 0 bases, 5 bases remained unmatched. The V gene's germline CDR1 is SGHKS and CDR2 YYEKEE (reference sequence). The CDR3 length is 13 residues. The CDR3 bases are TGTGCCGAGGACAGGGAAACTAACTATGGCTACACCTTC. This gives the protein CAEDRETNYGYTF.

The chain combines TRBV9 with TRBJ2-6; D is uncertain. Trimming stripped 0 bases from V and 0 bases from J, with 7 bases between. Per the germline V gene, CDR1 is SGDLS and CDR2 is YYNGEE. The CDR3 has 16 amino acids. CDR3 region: CASSVGAISGANVLTF. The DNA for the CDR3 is TGTGCCAGCAGCGTAGGGGCAATCTCTGGGGCCAACGTCCTGACTTTC.

Written as DNA, the CDR3 is TGTGCCAGCAGCTTGGGCTCGAGCTCCTACAATGAGCAGTTCTTC. Translated: CASSLGSSSYNEQFF. J is TRBJ2-1 and V is TRBV5-5; D call uncertain. Germline CDR1 SGHKS, CDR2 YYEKEE (reference sequence). CDR3 length: 15 residues. The V end lost 0 bases, the J end lost 0 bases, and 7 bases lay between the germline ends.

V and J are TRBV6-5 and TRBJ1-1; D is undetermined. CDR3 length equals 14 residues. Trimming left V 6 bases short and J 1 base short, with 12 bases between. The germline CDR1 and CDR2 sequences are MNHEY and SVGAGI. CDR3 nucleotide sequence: TGTGCCAGCAGGTCACCCCGGGGGAACACTGAAGCTTTCTTT. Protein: CASRSPRGNTEAFF.

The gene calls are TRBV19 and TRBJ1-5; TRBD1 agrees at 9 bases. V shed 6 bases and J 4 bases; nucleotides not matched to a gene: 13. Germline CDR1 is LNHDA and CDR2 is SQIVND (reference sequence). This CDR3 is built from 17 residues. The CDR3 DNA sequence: TGTGCCAGTAGCCACAGCCGGAGGGGGACAGGGAATCAGCCCCAGCATTTT. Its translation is CASSHSRRGTGNQPQHF. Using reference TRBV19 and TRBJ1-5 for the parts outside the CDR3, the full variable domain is DGGITQSPKYLFRKEGQNVTLSCEQNLNHDAMYWYRQDPGQGLRLIYYSQIVNDFQKGDIAEGYSVSREKKESFPLTVTSAQKNPTAFYLCASSHSRRGTGNQPQHFGDGTRLSIL.

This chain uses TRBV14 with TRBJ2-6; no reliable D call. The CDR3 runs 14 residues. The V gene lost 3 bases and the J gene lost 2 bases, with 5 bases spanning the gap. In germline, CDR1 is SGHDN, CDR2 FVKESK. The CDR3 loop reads CASSHPAGANVLTF. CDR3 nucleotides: TGTGCCAGCAGCCACCCGGCTGGGGCCAACGTCCTGACTTTC.

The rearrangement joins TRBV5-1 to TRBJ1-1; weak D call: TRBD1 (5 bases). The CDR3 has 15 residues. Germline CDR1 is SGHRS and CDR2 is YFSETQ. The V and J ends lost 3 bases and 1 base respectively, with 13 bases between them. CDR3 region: CASSSAGLSNTEAFF. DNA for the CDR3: TGCGCCAGCAGCTCGGCAGGGCTCTCGAACACTGAAGCTTTCTTT.

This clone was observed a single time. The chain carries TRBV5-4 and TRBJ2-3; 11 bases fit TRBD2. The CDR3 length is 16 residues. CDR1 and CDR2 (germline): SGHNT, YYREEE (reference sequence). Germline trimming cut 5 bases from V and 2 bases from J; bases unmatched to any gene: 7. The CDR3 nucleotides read TGTGCCAGCAGTCTAACTAGCGGGAGCTTCACAGATACGCAGTATTTT. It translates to CASSLTSGSFTDTQYF.

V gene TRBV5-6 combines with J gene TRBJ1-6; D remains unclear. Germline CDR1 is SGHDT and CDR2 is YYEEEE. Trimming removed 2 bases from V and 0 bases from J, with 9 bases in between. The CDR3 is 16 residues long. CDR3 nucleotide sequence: TGTGCCAGCAGCTTTCGAAGGGTCTCCTATAATTCACCCCTCCACTTT. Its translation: CASSFRRVSYNSPLHF.

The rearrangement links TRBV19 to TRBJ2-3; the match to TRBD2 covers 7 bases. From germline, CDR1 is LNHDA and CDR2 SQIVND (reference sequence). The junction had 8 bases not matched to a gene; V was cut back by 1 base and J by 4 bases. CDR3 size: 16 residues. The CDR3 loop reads CASSIGEGTGSDTQYF. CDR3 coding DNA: TGTGCCAGTAGTATAGGGGAGGGGACTGGTTCAGATACGCAGTATTTT. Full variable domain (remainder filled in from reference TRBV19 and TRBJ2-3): DGGITQSPKYLFRKEGQNVTLSCEQNLNHDAMYWYRQDPGQGLRLIYYSQIVNDFQKGDIAEGYSVSREKKESFPLTVTSAQKNPTAFYLCASSIGEGTGSDTQYFGPGTRLTVL.

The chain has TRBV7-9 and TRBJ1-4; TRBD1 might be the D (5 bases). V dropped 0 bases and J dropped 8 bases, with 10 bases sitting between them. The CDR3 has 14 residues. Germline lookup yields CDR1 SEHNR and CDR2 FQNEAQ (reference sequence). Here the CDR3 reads CASSLAGEEEKLFF. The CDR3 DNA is TGTGCCAGCAGCTTAGCAGGGGAGGAGGAAAAACTGTTTTTT.

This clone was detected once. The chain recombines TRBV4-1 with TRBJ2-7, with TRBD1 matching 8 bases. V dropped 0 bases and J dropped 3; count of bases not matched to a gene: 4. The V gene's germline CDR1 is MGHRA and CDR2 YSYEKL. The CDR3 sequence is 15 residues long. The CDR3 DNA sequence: TGCGCCAGCAGCCAAGACGAGGACAGGGACTACGAGCAGTACTTC. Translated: CASSQDEDRDYEQYF.

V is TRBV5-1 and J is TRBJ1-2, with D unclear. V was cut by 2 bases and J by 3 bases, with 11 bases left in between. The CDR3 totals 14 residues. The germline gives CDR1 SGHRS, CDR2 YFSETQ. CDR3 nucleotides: TGCGCCAGCAGCTTAACTGCGGACTACTATGGCTACACCTTC. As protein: CASSLTADYYGYTF.

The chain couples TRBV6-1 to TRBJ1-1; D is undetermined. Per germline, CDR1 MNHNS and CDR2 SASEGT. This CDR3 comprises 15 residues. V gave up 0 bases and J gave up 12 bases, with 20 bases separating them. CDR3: CASSEAFMGAGYTFF. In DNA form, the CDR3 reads TGTGCCAGCAGTGAAGCGTTTATGGGAGCTGGGTATACTTTCTTT.

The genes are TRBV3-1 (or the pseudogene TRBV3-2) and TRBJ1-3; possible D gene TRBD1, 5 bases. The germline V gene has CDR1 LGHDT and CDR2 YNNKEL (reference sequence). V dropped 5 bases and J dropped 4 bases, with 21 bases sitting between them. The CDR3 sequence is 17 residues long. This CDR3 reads CASSLRPQGAFGNTIYF. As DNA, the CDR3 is TGTGCCAGCAGCTTGCGTCCCCAGGGAGCTTTCGGAAACACCATATATTTT.

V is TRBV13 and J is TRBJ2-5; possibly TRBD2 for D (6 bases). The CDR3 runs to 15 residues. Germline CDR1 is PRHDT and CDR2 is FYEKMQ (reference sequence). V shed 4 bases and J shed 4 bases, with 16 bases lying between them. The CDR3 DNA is TGTGCCAGCAGCTCAGCGGGTAGGGCCCGAGAGACCCAGTACTTC. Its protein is CASSSAGRARETQYF.

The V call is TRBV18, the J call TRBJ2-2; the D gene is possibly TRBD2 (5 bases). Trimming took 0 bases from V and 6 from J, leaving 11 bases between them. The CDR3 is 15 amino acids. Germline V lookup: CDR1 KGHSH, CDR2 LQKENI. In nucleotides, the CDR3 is TGTGCCAGCTCACCACCCAGGCTAGCCCCCGGGGAGCTGTTTTTT. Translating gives CASSPPRLAPGELFF.

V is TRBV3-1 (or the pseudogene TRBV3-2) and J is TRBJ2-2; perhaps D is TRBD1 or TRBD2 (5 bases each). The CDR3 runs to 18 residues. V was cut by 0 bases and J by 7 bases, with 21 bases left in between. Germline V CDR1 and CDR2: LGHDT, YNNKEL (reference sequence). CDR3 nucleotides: TGTGCCAGCAGCCAAGATAGGCCAGACGGGACGACAATCGGGGAGCTGTTTTTT. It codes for CASSQDRPDGTTIGELFF.

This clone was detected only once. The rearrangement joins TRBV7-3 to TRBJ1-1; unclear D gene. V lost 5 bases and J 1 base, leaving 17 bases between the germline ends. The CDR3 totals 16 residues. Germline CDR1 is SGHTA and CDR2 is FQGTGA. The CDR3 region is CASSPLNSARNTEAFF. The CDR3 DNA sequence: TGTGCCAGCAGCCCACTAAACAGCGCAAGGAACACTGAAGCTTTCTTT.

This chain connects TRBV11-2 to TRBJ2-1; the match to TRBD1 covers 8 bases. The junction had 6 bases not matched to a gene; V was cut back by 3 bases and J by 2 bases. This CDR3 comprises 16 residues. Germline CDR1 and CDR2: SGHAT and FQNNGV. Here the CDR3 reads CASSLSRGLTYNEQFF. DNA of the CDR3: TGTGCCAGCAGCTTGAGCAGGGGGCTGACCTACAATGAGCAGTTCTTC.

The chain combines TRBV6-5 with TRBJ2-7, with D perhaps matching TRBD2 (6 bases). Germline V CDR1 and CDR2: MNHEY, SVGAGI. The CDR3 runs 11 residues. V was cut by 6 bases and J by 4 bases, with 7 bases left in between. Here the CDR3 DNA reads TGTGCCAGCAGAGGAGGGTACGAGCAGTACTTC. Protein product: CASRGGYEQYF.

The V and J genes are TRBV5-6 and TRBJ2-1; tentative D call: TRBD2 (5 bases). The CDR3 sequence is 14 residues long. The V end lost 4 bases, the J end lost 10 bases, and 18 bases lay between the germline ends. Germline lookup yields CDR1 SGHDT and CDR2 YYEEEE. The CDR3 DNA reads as TGTGCCAGCAGCCCGACGGTCTTAGCGCTAGAGCAGTTCTTC. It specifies CASSPTVLALEQFF.

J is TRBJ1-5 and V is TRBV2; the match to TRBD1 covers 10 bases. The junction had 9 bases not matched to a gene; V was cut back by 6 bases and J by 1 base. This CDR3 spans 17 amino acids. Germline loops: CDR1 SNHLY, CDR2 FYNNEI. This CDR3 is CASSGPGTGESNQPQHF. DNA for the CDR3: TGTGCCAGCAGCGGACCTGGGACAGGGGAAAGCAATCAGCCCCAGCATTTT.

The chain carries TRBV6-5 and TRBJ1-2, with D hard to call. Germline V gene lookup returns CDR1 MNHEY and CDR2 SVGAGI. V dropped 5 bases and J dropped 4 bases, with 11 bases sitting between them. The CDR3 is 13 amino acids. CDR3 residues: CASSKADSYGYTF. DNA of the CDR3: TGTGCCAGCAGTAAGGCAGACTCCTATGGCTACACCTTC.